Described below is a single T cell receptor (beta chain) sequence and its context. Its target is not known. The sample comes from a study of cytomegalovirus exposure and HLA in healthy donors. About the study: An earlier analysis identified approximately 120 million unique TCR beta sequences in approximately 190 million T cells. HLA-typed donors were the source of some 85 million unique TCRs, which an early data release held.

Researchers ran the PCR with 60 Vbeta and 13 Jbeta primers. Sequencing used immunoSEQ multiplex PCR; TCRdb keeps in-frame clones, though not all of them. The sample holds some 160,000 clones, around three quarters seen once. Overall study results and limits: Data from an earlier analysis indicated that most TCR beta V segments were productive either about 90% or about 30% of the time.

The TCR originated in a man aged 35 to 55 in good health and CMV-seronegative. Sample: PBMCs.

The CDR3 coding sequence is TGTGCCACCAGCCCCTGGGGGGGACTTTTGAACACCGGGGAGCTGTTTTTT. Translating it yields CATSPWGGLLNTGELFF. The rearrangement uses TRBV15 and TRBJ2-2, with 7 bases matching TRBD2. The V gene end was trimmed by 5 bases and the J gene end by 1 base; junction bases not matched to a gene: 10. Germline CDR1 is LNHNV and CDR2 is YYDKDF (reference sequence). CDR3 size: 17 residues. The full variable domain, in which reference TRBV15 and TRBJ2-2 provide the parts outside the CDR3, is DAMVIQNPRYQVTQFGKPVTLSCSQTLNHNVMYWYQQKSSQAPKLLFHYYDKDFNNEADTPDNFQSRRPNTSFCFLDIRSPGLGDTAMYLCATSPWGGLLNTGELFFGEGSRLTVL.